This paragraph reports one TCR beta chain. The antigen it recognizes is unknown. Per-base qualities were not stored, and no clone one base away is much larger. This specimen comes from a study of cytomegalovirus exposure and HLA in healthy donors (dated by TCRdb to between 2016 and 2019). About the investigation overall: According to an earlier analysis of 587 of the donors, some 170 million T cells yielded 120 million or so unique TCR beta sequences and around 300 Gb of sequence data. About 320 gigabases of sequencing data and approximately 85 million unique TCR sequences were included in an early release covering several hundred HLA-typed donors. Among the roughly 400 genotyped donors, 75% to 90% belonged to the genetic ancestry cluster associated with self-reported Caucasian donors. The study aimed to test whether cataloging public T cell receptors could reveal signatures of past pathogen exposure. The T cell repertoires of 550 to 850 subjects were profiled by immunosequencing and related to cytomegalovirus serostatus. In addition to the first cohort of several hundred subjects, a separate validation cohort of approximately 110 different subjects was used. High-throughput TCR immunosequencing, statistical association of individual TCRs with disease status, and machine learning were combined to predict cytomegalovirus infection status. To study patterns of TCR occurrence, a later analysis re-analyzed previously published TCR beta repertoires from around 660 donors and added high-resolution HLA genotyping. In the later analysis, no new phenotypic data were used to find candidate immune exposures; instead, reliance was placed on TCR beta sequences and their occurrence across donors. An earlier analysis of 587 of the donors used high-throughput TCR beta sequencing to judge whether each TCR beta V gene segment behaved as functional or pseudogenic. Alongside the repertoire data, information on donor age, sex, ethnicity and CMV serostatus was compiled. In a later genetic analysis, genome-wide SNP genotypes for about 55% of the roughly 670 donors were used, and that subset was treated as a discovery cohort. Every repertoire in the discovery cohort had been generated on one and the same sequencing platform. Class I and class II HLA loci were covered by the typing at four-digit resolution. Typing coverage differed by locus: A, B, C, DRB1 and DQB1 were typed in roughly 620-640 donors, DQA1 in about 510, DPA1 in some 570, and DPB1 in just under 480. Because of strong linkage in the cohort, roughly five DR-DQ haplotypes were treated as single units for association and clustering. Among about 390 genotyped donors of the cohort, an average of around 240,000 unique TCR beta nucleotide sequences were sequenced per donor, roughly a sixth of them non-productive. Study-wide conclusions, independent of this receptor: A group of highly shared sequence variants was considered likely to be a technical artifact of the sequencing pipeline. In a later analysis, TCR association rates were found to vary across HLA loci, with the most associated TCRs seen for DRB1 alleles and the fewest for HLA-C alleles. Specific HLA alleles were associated with over 15,000 TCR beta sequences at a false discovery rate of 0.05 in a later analysis. When HLA alleles, especially DR and DQ, strongly co-occurred, TCR associations were difficult to assign to individual alleles. Compared with equally common non-associated chains, HLA-associated TCR beta chains in a later analysis were more clonally expanded and had lower generation probabilities. Presence/absence analyses assumed roughly uniform sequencing depth across donors, an assumption that may not hold. An earlier analysis of several hundred of the donors showed that most TCR beta V segments appeared in productive rearrangements either about 87% or about 30% of the time, which broadly matched IMGT annotations. A later analysis reported that several top co-occurrence clusters appeared linked to parvovirus B19, influenza, CMV and Epstein-Barr virus. In both the original and validation cohorts, the classifier was reported to diagnose cytomegalovirus status with high specificity and sensitivity. Most CMV-associated TCR beta chains appeared to be HLA-restricted in a later analysis, and the HLA associations seemed to be driven largely by CMV exposure. Because counts were too low, about 18 rarely observed V segments, including chromosome 9 orphons, were excluded from the earlier analysis of around 590 of the donors. Most TCR sequences were observed very rarely across donors, whereas some public TCRs were present in many individuals. A few of the identified cytomegalovirus-associated TCR beta chains were confirmed in vitro to be specific for cytomegalovirus antigens. According to the authors, the approach could potentially be generalized to other disease states and immunological phenotypes. According to a later genetic analysis, donors in an Asian-associated ancestry cluster had fewer N-insertions in productive TCRs than the approximately 690-donor mean. Correlated functional status among segregating V segments might reflect linkage disequilibrium, but an unknown experimental factor could not be ruled out. Because HLA typing was unavailable for some donors at each locus, only the typed subset was used in association tests. Because the 87-base-pair reads could not distinguish some IMGT-functional V segments, including TRBV6-2 and TRBV6-3, those segments were excluded. A further reported finding was that TCR beta sequences accurately predicted the HLA-A and HLA-B alleles for most subjects in the first cohort. In the study, 150 to 200 TCR beta chains were listed as associated with cytomegalovirus. This cohort had only TCR beta chains sequenced, and the lack of alpha or paired-chain data limited which features could be detected. For the cohort, immune exposure information was limited to CMV serostatus. A later genetic analysis associated a missense DCLRE1C variant with V-gene and J-gene trimming of TCR beta chains, and an independent cohort replicated the association.

Trimming takes 6 bases off V and 1 base off J; junction bases not matched to a gene: 5. CDR3 length: 14 amino acids, cysteine to phenylalanine. Only the CDR3 region is kept as DNA, spanning 42 bases read in frame from base 1. From the germline V gene, CDR1 is KGHSY and CDR2 is FQNENV. The cohort was made up of approximately 670 healthy bone marrow donors. Cohort members were all nominally healthy when sampled, although unrecorded immune exposures were likely present. The donor tested CMV seropositive and was one of the 289 seropositive cohort members. Each donor provided a peripheral blood sample, and peripheral blood mononuclear cells were used for TCR beta sequencing. The Qiagen DNeasy Blood Extraction Kit was used to extract genomic DNA from the blood cell samples. Libraries were prepared through the immunoSEQ multiplex PCR assay. For the multiplex PCR, a mixture combining 60 forward primers for TCR Vbeta segments and 13 reverse primers for TCR Jbeta segments was used. The CDR3 region of rearranged TCR beta genes was amplified from genomic DNA with a multiplex PCR assay. The Illumina HiSeq System was used to sequence the amplified TCR beta libraries as 87-base-pair reads. The authors' pipeline ran thus. A later analysis tallied 70 million to 100 million unique TCR beta chains across the 700 or so repertoires, and some 10 million of those chains were shared by two or more donors. To remove PCR and sequencing errors, raw reads were error-corrected and collapsed into unique sequences using a nearest-neighbor algorithm that merged closely related sequences. V, D and J gene segments were assigned by aligning CDR3 sequences to IMGT reference sequences. Each retained sequence needed at least a six-nucleotide match to both a V gene segment and a J gene segment. A rearrangement counted as productive if the CDR3 had no stop codons and remained in frame with V and J, and every other rearrangement counted as non-productive. Following IMGT convention, CDR3 was defined as the stretch from the second conserved V-encoded cysteine to the conserved J-encoded phenylalanine. In an earlier analysis of more than 550 of the donors, sequences lacking an unambiguous match to a single V gene segment were excluded. In an earlier analysis of several hundred of the donors, V segments were called functional above 56.7% productive rearrangements and were called segregating when the between-donor standard deviation exceeded 5%. A statistical classification framework was built for diagnosing cytomegalovirus status from the catalog of TCR beta chain sequences. In a later analysis, TCR nucleotide sequences were compared against IMGT/GENE-DB human TR gene sequences so that V and J genes could be assigned. In a later analysis, CDR3 sequences and most-parsimonious VDJ recombination scenarios were assigned using the TCRdist pipeline. A later analysis defined each TCR beta chain by its CDR3 amino acid sequence plus V-gene family, and excluded reads lacking a unique V-gene family. As a way to deal with suspected cross-contamination and a sequencing artifact, a later analysis dropped 450 to 600 nucleotide sequences that were highly shared and had low generation probability. In a later analysis, a clonal expansion index for each public chain was calculated from normalized within-repertoire ranks of inferred template counts. A later analysis computed generation probabilities with a VDJ recombination model fitted to out-of-frame rearrangements, and checked the results against IGoR. In a later analysis, hypergeometric tests were used to score TCR-TCR, TCR-HLA and TCR-CMV co-occurrence, with a repertoire-size bias correction applied to TCR pairs. False discovery rates were estimated in a later analysis by permuting HLA or CMV assignments 20 times. A later analysis grouped co-occurring TCRs with DBSCAN, adding TCRdist sequence similarity when clustering within HLA-allele-positive subsets. Co-occurrence clustering excluded repertoires with fewer than 30,000 or more than 120,000 public chains, plus five with anomalous nucleotide sharing. The immuneACCESS repertoire file appears here via TCRdb, limited to in-frame rearrangements. These files lack a portion of the clones; in checked studies, under half of the deficit traces to unresolved V genes, and the cause of the others is not known. V and J calls and clone size are those listed in that table; D and trimming were worked out from the DNA. The sample table lists under 200,000 clones, roughly 13% of them with a count of one. Approximately 8.3% of the sample is taken by the ten largest.

Sample: PBMCs. The chain was built from TRBV16 and TRBJ1-1; 7 central nucleotides agree with TRBD1. The sequence was obtained from a man aged 50 to 59 in good health and CMV-seropositive. The DNA is as follows: TGTGCCAGCAGGGGCCAGGGGGGGAACACTGAAGCTTTCTTT. This gives the protein CASRGQGGNTEAFF.